The 17 T cell receptor beta chains listed next were all sequenced from one sample in a study of radiation and T cells in renal cell carcinoma. Clones were read by immunoSEQ multiplex PCR, and TCRdb kept only the in-frame ones, dropping some. The sample yields 100,000 to 150,000 clones, about 88% seen once. Time point given: blood 2 weeks post-SBRT. Specified treatment: 15 Gy SBRT to primary tumor, nephrectomy 4 weeks later. The specimen was blood, collected from a patient whose treatment included radiotherapy and nephrectomy. The receptor source for this set is a woman in her 70s with renal cell carcinoma.

The chain joins TRBV9 to TRBJ1-6; D uncertain. V was shortened by 2 bases and J by 0 bases, with 9 bases between the two germline ends. Germline V gene lookup returns CDR1 SGDLS and CDR2 YYNGEE. This CDR3 is 16 amino acids long. The DNA of the CDR3 is TGTGCCAGCAGCGTTGCTCAGAGCTCCTATAATTCACCCCTCCACTTT. It specifies CASSVAQSSYNSPLHF.

The chain joins TRBV5-1 to TRBJ1-2, with TRBD1 matching over 8 bases. Germline V gene data show CDR1 as SGHRS and CDR2 as YFSETQ. The CDR3 has 14 residues. The trim removed 1 base at V and 3 bases at J, leaving 2 bases unmatched. In nucleotides, the CDR3 is TGCGCCAGCAGCTTGTCAGGGGGCGACTATGGCTACACCTTC. This encodes CASSLSGGDYGYTF.

The chain is built from TRBV19 and TRBJ2-2; 8 bases agree with TRBD1. V dropped 3 bases and J dropped 6; count of bases not matched to a gene: 6. In germline, CDR1 is LNHDA, CDR2 SQIVND (reference sequence). The CDR3 contains 15 residues. CDR3 in DNA: TGTGCCAGTAGTATTCAGGGGGCGATATCCGGGGAGCTGTTTTTT. Its translation: CASSIQGAISGELFF.

The chain recombines TRBV4-2 with TRBJ1-2; D uncertain. The V end lost 0 bases, the J end lost 4 bases, and 9 bases lay between the germline ends. This CDR3 spans 14 amino acids. Germline V CDR1 and CDR2: LGHNA, YNFKEQ. DNA of the CDR3: TGTGCCAGCAGCCAAGAAACACCACCCTATGGCTACACCTTC. It encodes CASSQETPPYGYTF.

This chain uses TRBV29-1 with TRBJ2-2; unclear D gene. V was clipped by 4 bases and J by 4 bases, with 7 bases between them. The CDR3 sequence is 12 residues long. CDR1 and CDR2 from the germline V gene are SQVTM and ANQGSEA. The CDR3 reads CSVGLPTGELFF. In nucleotides, the CDR3 is TGCAGCGTTGGGCTGCCCACCGGGGAGCTGTTTTTT.

The genes are TRBV6-1 and TRBJ2-5; 7 bases are a match to TRBD1. The J call is in doubt because the DNA end fits TRBJ2-7 better. CDR1 MNHNS and CDR2 SASEGT come from the germline V gene. This CDR3 comprises 14 residues. The CDR3 is CASIIQGKGDEQYF. In DNA, the CDR3 is TGTGCCAGCATTATACAGGGGAAAGGAGACGAGCAGTACTTC.

About this clone itself: The junction departs from germline at one end; a sequencing error may be responsible. The J gene is TRBJ2-2, the V gene TRBV5-1, with D perhaps matching TRBD2 (5 bases). This CDR3 is 15 amino acids long. Germline assignment: CDR1 SGHRS and CDR2 YFSETQ. The CDR3 DNA follows: TGCGCCAGCAGCCCCAGTAATTCGAACACCGGGGAACTGTTTTTT. This codes for CASSPSNSNTGELFF. Drawing the rest from reference TRBV5-1 and TRBJ2-2, the complete variable domain is KAGVTQTPRYLIKTRGQQVTLSCSPISGHRSVSWYQQTPGQGLQFLFEYFSETQRNKGNFPGRFSGRQFSNSRSEMNVSTLELGDSALYLCASSPSNSNTGELFFGEGSRLTVL.

The rearrangement links TRBV9 to TRBJ2-3; D unresolved. The CDR3 sequence is 16 residues long. The germline V gene encodes CDR1 SGDLS and CDR2 YYNGEE. V gave up 0 bases and J gave up 0 bases, with 11 bases separating them. For the CDR3, the DNA is TGTGCCAGCAGCGTAGCTCAAGGATCTAGCACAGATACGCAGTATTTT. It translates to CASSVAQGSSTDTQYF.

The gene calls are TRBV7-8 and TRBJ1-1; TRBD1 matches at 8 bases. Looked up from germline, CDR1 is SGHVS and CDR2 is FQNEAQ. The CDR3 runs 14 residues. V dropped 3 bases and J dropped 1; count of bases not matched to a gene: 1. The CDR3 coding sequence is TGTGCCAGCAGCTTCGGACAGGGGAACACTGAAGCTTTCTTT. This encodes CASSFGQGNTEAFF. The full variable domain, its missing parts supplied by reference TRBV7-8 and TRBJ1-1, is GAGVSQSPRYKVAKRGQDVALRCDPISGHVSLFWYQQALGQGPEFLTYFQNEAQLDKSGLPSDRFFAERPEGSVSTLKIQRTQQEDSAVYLCASSFGQGNTEAFFGQGTRLTVV.

This clone showed up just a few times. This chain links TRBV29-1 with TRBJ1-1; no firm D call. V gave up 6 bases and J gave up 1 base, with 6 bases separating them. The CDR3 covers 11 residues. Germline V gene data show CDR1 as SQVTM and CDR2 as ANQGSEA. CDR3 sequence reads: CSVLRNTEAFF. For the CDR3, the DNA is TGCAGCGTCCTCAGGAACACTGAAGCTTTCTTT.

The rearrangement links TRBV7-8 to TRBJ1-4; D not certain. Trimming left V 2 bases short and J 0 bases short, with 7 bases between. CDR3 length: 15 amino acids. The germline CDR1 and CDR2 sequences are SGHVS and FQNEAQ. The DNA for the CDR3 is TGTGCCAGCAGCTTAATGACTGCAACTAATGAAAAACTGTTTTTT. Its translation: CASSLMTATNEKLFF.

The V and J genes are TRBV19 and TRBJ2-5; a possible D gene is TRBD1 (6 bases). This CDR3 has 15 residues. V shed 0 bases and J shed 5 bases, with 13 bases lying between them. Per the germline V gene, CDR1 is LNHDA and CDR2 is SQIVND (reference sequence). Here the CDR3 reads CASSIDPTGRETQYF. CDR3 nucleotides: TGTGCCAGTAGTATAGACCCGACAGGACGGGAGACCCAGTACTTC.

In DNA, the CDR3 is TGCGCCAGCGTTCAAGGGGTCGGTAATTCACCCCTCCACTTT. Amino acid sequence: CASVQGVGNSPLHF. The chain combines TRBV10-2 with TRBJ1-6, with TRBD1 as a possible D gene (5 bases). CDR1 and CDR2 (germline): WSHSY, SAAADI. V shed 8 bases and J shed 6 bases, with 14 bases lying between them. The CDR3 has 14 residues.

This clone showed up just a few times. V is TRBV30 and J is TRBJ1-2; TRBD1 is a possible D gene (6 bases). The CDR3 covers 14 residues. Germline CDR1 GTSNPN, CDR2 SVGIG (reference sequence). V lost 5 bases and J 6 bases, leaving 19 bases between the germline ends. In nucleotides, the CDR3 is TGTGCCTGGGGTTTCTTACAGGGAAAGGATGGCTACACCTTC. Translating it yields CAWGFLQGKDGYTF. Together with reference TRBV30 and TRBJ1-2, the CDR3 gives the full variable domain: SQTIHQWPATLVQPVGSPLSLECTVEGTSNPNLYWYRQAAGRGLQLLFYSVGIGQISSEVPQNLSASRPQDRQFILSSKKLLLSDSGFYLCAWGFLQGKDGYTFGSGTRLTVV.

The chain carries TRBV25-1 and TRBJ2-5, with TRBD2 as a possible D gene (5 bases). The V end lost 0 bases, the J end lost 5 bases, and 13 bases lay between the germline ends. This CDR3 is built from 15 residues. In germline, CDR1 is MGHDK, CDR2 SYGVNS. CDR3 coding DNA: TGTGCCAGCAGTGAATATTCCGGGCGGGCGGAGACCCAGTACTTC. Its protein product is CASSEYSGRAETQYF.

This clone appeared a single time. V gene TRBV19 combines with J gene TRBJ1-2; 7 nucleotides match TRBD1. Germline-derived CDR1 and CDR2 are LNHDA and SQIVND (reference sequence). CDR3 length: 15 residues. Germline trimming cut 3 bases from V and 0 bases from J; bases unmatched to any gene: 4. The CDR3 reads CASSIGTASNYGYTF. CDR3 bases: TGTGCCAGTAGTATCGGGACAGCCTCTAACTATGGCTACACCTTC.

This chain uses TRBV7-9 with TRBJ1-4, with TRBD1 as a possible D gene (5 bases). This CDR3 contains 17 residues. Deletions cut 2 bases from V and 6 bases from J, with 19 bases between. CDR1 and CDR2 from the germline V gene are SEHNR and FQNEAQ (reference sequence). CDR3 nucleotide sequence: TGTGCCAGCAGCTTAAATTTGAGGAGGGGATCCGATGAAAAACTGTTTTTT. Translating gives CASSLNLRRGSDEKLFF.